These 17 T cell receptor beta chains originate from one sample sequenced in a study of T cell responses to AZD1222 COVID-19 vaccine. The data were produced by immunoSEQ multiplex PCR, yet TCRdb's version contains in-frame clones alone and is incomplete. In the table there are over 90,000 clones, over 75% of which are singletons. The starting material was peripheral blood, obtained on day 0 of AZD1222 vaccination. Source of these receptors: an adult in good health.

DNA of the CDR3: TGTGCCAGCAGCTTAGGGGGACAGGGGAGAGGAGAAAAACTGTTTTTT. Translation gives CASSLGGQGRGEKLFF. The chain uses TRBV7-2 and TRBJ1-4, with TRBD1 identical over 10 bases. Germline CDR1 reads SGHTA; CDR2 reads FQGNSA. The V and J ends lost 1 base and 8 bases, in that order; junction bases with no gene match: 7. CDR3 size: 16 residues.

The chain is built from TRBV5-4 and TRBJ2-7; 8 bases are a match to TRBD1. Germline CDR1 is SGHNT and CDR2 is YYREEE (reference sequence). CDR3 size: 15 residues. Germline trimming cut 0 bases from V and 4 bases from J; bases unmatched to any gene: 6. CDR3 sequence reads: CASSLDSQGAYEQYF. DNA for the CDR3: TGTGCCAGCAGCTTGGACTCCCAGGGGGCTTACGAGCAGTACTTC. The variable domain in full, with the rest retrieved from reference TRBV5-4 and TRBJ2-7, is ETGVTQSPTHLIKTRGQQVTLRCSSQSGHNTVSWYQQALGQGPQFIFQYYREEENGRGNFPPRFSGLQFPNYSSELNVNALELDDSALYLCASSLDSQGAYEQYFGPGTRLTVT.

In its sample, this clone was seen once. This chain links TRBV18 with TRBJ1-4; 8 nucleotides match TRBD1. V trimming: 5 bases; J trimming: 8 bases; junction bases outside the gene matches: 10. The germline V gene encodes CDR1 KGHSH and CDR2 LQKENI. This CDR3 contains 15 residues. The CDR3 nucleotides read TGTGCCAGCTCATTTGGACAGGGAATGGGCGAAAAACTGTTTTTT. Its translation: CASSFGQGMGEKLFF.

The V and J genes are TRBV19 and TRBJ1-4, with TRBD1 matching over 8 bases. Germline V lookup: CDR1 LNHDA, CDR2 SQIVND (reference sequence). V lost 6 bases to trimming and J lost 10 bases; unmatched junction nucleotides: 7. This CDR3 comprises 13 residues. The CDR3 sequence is CASSTTGVRKLFF. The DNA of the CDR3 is TGTGCCAGTAGCACGACAGGGGTGCGAAAACTGTTTTTT.

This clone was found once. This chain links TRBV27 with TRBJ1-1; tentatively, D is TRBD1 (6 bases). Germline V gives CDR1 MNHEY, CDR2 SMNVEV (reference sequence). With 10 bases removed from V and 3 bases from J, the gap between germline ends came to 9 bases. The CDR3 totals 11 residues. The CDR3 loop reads CATQGYTEAFF. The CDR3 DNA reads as TGTGCCACACAGGGATACACTGAAGCTTTCTTT.

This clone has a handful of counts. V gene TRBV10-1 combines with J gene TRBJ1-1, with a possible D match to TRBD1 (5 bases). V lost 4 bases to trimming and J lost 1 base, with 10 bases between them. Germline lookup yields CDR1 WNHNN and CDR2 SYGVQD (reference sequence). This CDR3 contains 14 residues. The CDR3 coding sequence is TGCGCCAGCAGTGTTGGACACCAGAACACTGAAGCTTTCTTT. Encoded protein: CASSVGHQNTEAFF.

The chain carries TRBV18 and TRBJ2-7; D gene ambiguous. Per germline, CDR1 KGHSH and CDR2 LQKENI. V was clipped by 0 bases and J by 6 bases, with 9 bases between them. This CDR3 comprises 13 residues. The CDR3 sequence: CASSPPNPAEQYF. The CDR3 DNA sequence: TGTGCCAGCTCACCACCCAACCCGGCCGAGCAGTACTTC.

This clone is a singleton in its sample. The CDR3 nucleotides read TGTGCCAGCAGTACTGGGCGGGGGCACTACAATGAGCAGTTCTTC. Translating it yields CASSTGRGHYNEQFF. The chain combines TRBV6-5 with TRBJ2-1, with D possibly matching TRBD2 (7 bases). V lost 5 bases and J lost 3, with 14 bases in between. The germline CDR1 and CDR2 sequences are MNHEY and SVGAGI. This CDR3 has 15 amino acids.

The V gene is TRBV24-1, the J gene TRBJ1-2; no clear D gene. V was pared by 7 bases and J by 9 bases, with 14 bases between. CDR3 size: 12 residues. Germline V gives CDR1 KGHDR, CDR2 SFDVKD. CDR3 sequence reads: CATSGMGISYTF. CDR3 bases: TGTGCCACCAGCGGAATGGGAATAAGCTACACCTTC.

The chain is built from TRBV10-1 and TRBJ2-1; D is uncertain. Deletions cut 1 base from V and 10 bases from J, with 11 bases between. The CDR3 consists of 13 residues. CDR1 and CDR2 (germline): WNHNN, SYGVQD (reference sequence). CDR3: CASSELVAREQFF. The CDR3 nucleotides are TGCGCCAGCAGTGAGTTGGTAGCTAGGGAGCAGTTCTTC.

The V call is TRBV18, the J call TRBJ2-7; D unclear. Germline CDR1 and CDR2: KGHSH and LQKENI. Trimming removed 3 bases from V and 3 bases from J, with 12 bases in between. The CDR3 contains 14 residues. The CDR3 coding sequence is TGTGCCAGCTCACCTGAGAACAAACACTACGAGCAGTACTTC. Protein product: CASSPENKHYEQYF.

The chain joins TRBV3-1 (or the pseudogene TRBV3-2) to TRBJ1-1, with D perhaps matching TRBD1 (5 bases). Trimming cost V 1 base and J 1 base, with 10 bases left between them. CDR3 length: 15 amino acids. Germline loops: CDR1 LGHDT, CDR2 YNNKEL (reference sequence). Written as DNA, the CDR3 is TGTGCCAGCAGCCAAGGGGCAGGGACGAACACTGAAGCTTTCTTT. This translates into CASSQGAGTNTEAFF.

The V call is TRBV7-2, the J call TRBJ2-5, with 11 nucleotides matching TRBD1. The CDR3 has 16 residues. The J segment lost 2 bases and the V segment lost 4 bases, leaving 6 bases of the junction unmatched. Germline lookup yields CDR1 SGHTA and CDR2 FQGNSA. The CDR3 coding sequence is TGTGCCAGCAGCTCCACGGGACAGGGGGTTCAAGAGACCCAGTACTTC. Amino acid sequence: CASSSTGQGVQETQYF.

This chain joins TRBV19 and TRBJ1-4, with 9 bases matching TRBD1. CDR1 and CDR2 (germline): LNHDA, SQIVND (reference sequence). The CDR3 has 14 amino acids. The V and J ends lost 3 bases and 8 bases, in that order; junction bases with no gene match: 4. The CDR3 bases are TGTGCCAGTAGTATGGGACAGGGTCGGGAAAAACTGTTTTTT. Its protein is CASSMGQGREKLFF.

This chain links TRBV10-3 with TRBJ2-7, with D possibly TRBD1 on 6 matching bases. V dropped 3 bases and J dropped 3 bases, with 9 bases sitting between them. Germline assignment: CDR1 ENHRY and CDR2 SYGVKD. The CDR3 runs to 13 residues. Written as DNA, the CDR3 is TGTGCCATCAGTGATCAGGGGAACTACGAGCAGTACTTC. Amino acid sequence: CAISDQGNYEQYF.

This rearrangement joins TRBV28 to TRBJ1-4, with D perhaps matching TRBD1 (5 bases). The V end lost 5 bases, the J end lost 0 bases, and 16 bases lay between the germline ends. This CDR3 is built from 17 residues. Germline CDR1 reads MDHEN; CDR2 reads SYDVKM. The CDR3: CASSTGGGLATNEKLFF. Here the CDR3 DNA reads TGTGCCAGCAGTACTGGGGGGGGACTTGCAACTAATGAAAAACTGTTTTTT.

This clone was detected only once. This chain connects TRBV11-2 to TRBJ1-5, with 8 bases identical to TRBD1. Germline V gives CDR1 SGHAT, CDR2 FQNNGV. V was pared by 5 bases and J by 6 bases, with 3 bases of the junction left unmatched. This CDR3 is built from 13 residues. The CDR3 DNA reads TGTGCCAGCAGCACACAGGGGGGTCAGCCCCAGCATTTT. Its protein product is CASSTQGGQPQHF. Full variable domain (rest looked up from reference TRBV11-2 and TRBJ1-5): EAGVAQSPRYKIIEKRQSVAFWCNPISGHATLYWYQQILGQGPKLLIQFQNNGVVDDSQLPKDRFSAERLKGVDSTLKIQPAKLEDSAVYLCASSTQGGQPQHFGDGTRLSIL.